This T cell receptor beta chain originates from a study of shared clonotypes between healthy human individuals. CDR3 size: 13 residues. The germline V gene encodes CDR1 SSHAT and CDR2 FNYEAQ (reference sequence). V was shortened by 1 base and J by 1 base, with 4 bases between the two germline ends. A word on this clone: Other nucleotide sequences from this sample produce the same CDR3.

Libraries were prepared by immunoSEQ multiplex PCR; TCRdb keeps only in-frame clonotypes and omits some of them. This sample has over 850,000 clones, with approximately 80% found just once. Sequences were obtained from memory CD4+ T cells from PBMCs. Subset here: CD45RA-negative fraction. This receptor was identified in a young man in good health. Some clones in this sample may be carry-over from other donors' samples. The chain links TRBV7-7 to TRBJ1-1; no clear D. Here the CDR3 reads CASSLDRNTEAFF. In DNA form, the CDR3 reads TGTGCCAGCAGCTTAGACCGGAACACTGAAGCTTTCTTT.